The subject of this entry is one TCR beta chain. This may arise from a read error, as a much more abundant clone is one base away. RNA and DNA were co-extracted from about 19-30 mg of unsorted bulk tissue. The sample originates from a study of tumor-infiltrating lymphocytes in primary liver carcinoma. V was pared by 7 bases and J by 9 bases, with 9 bases of the junction left unmatched. The germline gives CDR1 SGHVS, CDR2 FQNEAQ. The CDR3 totals 14 residues. With a constant-region primer, TCR beta cDNA was made from approximately 500 ng of total RNA. Three nested multiplex PCR rounds, a slightly modified ARM-PCR method, built the TCR beta libraries. Two initial PCR rounds of about 10 cycles each paired TRBV1-TRBV30 forward primers with a C-beta reverse primer. MiXCR was run by TCRdb on the multiplex PCR reads, yielding one entry per CDR3 protein. This sample yields about 100,000 distinct CDR3 sequences, of which roughly 70% are seen a single time; around 26% belongs to the top ten.

The sequence came from a man aged 35 to 55 with primary liver carcinoma and hepatitis B virus infection. Sequenced input: tumor-adjacent normal liver tissue. The chain recombines TRBV7-8 with TRBJ2-2, with 9 bases that match TRBD1. The chain's CDR3 is CASTGTGWAWELFF. Here the CDR3 DNA reads TGTGCCAGCACCGGGACAGGGTGGGCCTGGGAGCTGTTTTTT. The full variable domain, in which reference TRBV7-8 and TRBJ2-2 provide the parts outside the CDR3, is GAGVSQSPRYKVAKRGQDVALRCDPISGHVSLFWYQQALGQGPEFLTYFQNEAQLDKSGLPSDRFFAERPEGSVSTLKIQRTQQEDSAVYLCASTGTGWAWELFFGEGSRLTVL.